This TCR beta chain was sequenced in a study of blood T cell repertoires in COVID-19. Study-level background: Samples came from the United States, Italy and Spain, spanning acute and convalescent COVID-19. T cells, B-cell-depleted T cells, or PBMCs provided the cDNA or gDNA that served as material.

Germline V lookup: CDR1 SGHNT, CDR2 YENEEA. This CDR3 comprises 13 residues. V was clipped by 1 base and J by 5 bases, with 8 bases between them. Original processing notes: Cell counts per sample came from amplifying reference gene primers. Clones were sequenced by immunoSEQ multiplex PCR, and TCRdb holds only the in-frame ones, with some missing. Clone size and V and J calls were adopted from that table, with D and trimming inferred from the DNA. The sample contains about 250,000 clones, around 90% of which appear only once. This chain joins TRBV11-3 and TRBJ2-5, with D maybe TRBD1 (5 bases). The material sequenced was peripheral blood. This receptor was taken from an elderly man with acute or convalescent COVID-19. As DNA, the CDR3 is TGTGCCAGCAGCTTAGCAGGGAAGGAGACCCAGTACTTC. Its translation: CASSLAGKETQYF.